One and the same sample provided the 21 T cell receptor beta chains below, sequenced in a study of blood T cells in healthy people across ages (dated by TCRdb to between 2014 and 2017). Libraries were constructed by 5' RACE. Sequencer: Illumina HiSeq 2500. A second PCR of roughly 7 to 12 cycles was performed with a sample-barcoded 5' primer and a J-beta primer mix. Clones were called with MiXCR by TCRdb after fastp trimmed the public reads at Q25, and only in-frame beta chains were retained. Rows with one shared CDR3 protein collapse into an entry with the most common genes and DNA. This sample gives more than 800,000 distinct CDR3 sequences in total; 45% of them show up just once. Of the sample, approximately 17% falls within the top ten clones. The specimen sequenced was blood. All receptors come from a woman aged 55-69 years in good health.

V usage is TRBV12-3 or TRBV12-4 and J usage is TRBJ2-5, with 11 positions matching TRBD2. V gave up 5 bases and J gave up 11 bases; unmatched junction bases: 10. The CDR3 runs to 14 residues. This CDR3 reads CASSPGLAANEQYF. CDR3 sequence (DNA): TGTGCCAGCAGTCCGGGACTAGCGGCGAATGAGCAGTACTTC.

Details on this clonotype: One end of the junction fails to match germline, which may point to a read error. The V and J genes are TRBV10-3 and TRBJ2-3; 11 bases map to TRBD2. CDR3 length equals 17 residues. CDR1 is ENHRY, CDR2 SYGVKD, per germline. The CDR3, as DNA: TGTGCCATCAGTGTATCCCAACTAGCGGGAGCAACAGATGCGCAGTATTTT. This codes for CAISVSQLAGATDAQYF.

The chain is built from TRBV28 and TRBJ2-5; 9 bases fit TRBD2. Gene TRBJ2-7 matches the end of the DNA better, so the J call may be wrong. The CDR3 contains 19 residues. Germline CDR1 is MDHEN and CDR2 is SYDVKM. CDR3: CASSQLSGSPIGERVEQYF. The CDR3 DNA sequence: TGTGCCAGCAGTCAACTTAGCGGGAGCCCGATTGGGGAGAGGGTCGAGCAGTACTTC.

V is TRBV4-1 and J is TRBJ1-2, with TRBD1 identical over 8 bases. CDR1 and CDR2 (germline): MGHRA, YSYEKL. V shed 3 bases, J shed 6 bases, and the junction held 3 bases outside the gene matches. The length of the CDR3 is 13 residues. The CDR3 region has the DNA TGCGCCAGCAGCCAGAGGACAGGGAATGGCTACACCTTC. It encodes CASSQRTGNGYTF.

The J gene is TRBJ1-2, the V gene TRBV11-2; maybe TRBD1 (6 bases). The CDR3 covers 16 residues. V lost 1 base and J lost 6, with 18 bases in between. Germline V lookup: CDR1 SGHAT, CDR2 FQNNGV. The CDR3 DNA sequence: TGTGCCAGCAGCTTAGGGGGGGTCAGGGGCGTCGATGGCTACACCTTC. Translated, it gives CASSLGGVRGVDGYTF.

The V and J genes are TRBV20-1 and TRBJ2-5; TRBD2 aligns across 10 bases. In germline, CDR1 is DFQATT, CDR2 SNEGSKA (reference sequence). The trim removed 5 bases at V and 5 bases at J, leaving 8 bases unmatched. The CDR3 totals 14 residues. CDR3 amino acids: CSASLAGVGETQYF. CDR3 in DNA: TGCAGTGCTTCGCTAGCGGGAGTGGGTGAGACCCAGTACTTC.

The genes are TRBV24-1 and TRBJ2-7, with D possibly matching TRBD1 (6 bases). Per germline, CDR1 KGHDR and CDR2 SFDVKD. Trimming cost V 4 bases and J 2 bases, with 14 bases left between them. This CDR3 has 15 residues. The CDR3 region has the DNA TGTGCCACCAGTGACCCCGGACAGTCCACCTACGAGCAGTACTTC. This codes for CATSDPGQSTYEQYF.

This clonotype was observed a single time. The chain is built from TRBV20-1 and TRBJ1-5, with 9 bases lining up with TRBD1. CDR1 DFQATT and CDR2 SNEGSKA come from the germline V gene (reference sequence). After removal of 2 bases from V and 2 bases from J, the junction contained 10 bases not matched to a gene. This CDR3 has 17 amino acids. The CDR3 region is CSARTGGTGLGNQPQHF. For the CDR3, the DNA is TGCAGTGCTAGAACAGGCGGGACAGGGCTGGGCAATCAGCCCCAGCATTTT.

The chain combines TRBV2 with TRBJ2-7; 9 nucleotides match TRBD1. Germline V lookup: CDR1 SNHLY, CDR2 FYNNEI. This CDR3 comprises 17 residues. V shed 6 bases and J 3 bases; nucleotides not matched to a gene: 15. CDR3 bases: TGTGCCAGCAGAGACCTGGTGGGGACAGGGACGAGCTACGAGCAGTACTTC. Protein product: CASRDLVGTGTSYEQYF.

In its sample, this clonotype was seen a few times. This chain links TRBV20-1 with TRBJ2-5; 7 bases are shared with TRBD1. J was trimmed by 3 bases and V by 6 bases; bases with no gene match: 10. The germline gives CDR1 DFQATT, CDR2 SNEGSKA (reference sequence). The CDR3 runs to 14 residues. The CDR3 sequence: CSAPGTETKETQYF. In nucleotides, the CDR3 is TGCAGTGCCCCGGGGACAGAAACCAAAGAGACCCAGTACTTC.

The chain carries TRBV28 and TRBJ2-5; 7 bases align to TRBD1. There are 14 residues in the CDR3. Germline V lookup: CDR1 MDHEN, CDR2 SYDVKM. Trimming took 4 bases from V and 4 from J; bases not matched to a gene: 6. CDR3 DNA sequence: TGTGCCAGCAGTTCACTCCGACAGGGAGAGACCCAGTACTTC. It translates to CASSSLRQGETQYF.

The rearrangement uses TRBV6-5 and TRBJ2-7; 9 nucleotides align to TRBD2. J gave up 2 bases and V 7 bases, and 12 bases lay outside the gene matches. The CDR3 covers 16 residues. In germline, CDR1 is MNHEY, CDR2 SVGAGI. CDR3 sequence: CASKSALAGKTYEQYF. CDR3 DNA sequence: TGTGCCAGCAAGAGCGCCCTAGCGGGAAAAACCTACGAGCAGTACTTC.

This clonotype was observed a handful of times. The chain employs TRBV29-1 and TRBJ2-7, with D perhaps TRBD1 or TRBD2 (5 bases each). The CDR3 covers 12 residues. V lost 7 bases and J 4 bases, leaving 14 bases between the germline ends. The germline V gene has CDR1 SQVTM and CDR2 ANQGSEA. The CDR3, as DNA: TGCAGCGGGGGACGGGAAGGGTACGAGCAGTACTTC. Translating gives CSGGREGYEQYF.

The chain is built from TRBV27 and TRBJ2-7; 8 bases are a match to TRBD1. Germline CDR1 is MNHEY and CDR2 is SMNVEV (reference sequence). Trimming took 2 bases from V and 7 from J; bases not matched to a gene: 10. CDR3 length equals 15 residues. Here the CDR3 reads CASSLTRDRLREQYF. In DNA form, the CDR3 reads TGTGCCAGCAGTTTAACCAGGGACAGGTTAAGGGAGCAGTACTTC.

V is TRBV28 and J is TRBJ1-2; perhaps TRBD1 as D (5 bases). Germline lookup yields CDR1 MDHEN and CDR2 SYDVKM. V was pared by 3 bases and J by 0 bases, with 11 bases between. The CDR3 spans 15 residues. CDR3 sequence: CASSFDRRANYGYTF. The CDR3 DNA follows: TGTGCCAGCAGTTTCGACAGAAGAGCTAACTATGGCTACACCTTC.

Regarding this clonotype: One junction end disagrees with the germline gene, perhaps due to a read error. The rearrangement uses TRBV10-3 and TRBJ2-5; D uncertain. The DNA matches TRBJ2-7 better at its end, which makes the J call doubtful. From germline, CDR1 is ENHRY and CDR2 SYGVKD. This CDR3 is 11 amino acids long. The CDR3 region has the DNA TGTGCCAGCAGTGCGGCGGACGAGCAGTACTTC. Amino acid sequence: CASSAADEQYF.

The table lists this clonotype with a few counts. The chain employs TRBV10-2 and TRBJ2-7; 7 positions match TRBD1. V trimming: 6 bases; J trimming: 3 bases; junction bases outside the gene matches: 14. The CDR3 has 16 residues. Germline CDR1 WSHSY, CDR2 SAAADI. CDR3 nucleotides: TGCGCCAGCAGCGTACCCGACAGGGAAGGAAGCTACGAGCAGTACTTC. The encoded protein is CASSVPDREGSYEQYF.

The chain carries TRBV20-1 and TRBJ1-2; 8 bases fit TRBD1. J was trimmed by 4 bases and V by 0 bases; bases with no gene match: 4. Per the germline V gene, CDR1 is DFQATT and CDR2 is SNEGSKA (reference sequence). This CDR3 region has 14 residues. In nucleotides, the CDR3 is TGCAGTGCTAGAGATCACAGGGGGGCCTATGGCTACACCTTC. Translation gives CSARDHRGAYGYTF.

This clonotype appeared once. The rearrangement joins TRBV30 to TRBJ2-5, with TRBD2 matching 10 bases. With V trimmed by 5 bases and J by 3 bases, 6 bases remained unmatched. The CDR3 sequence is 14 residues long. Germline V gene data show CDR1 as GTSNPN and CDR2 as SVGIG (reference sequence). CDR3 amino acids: CAWGPLAGEETQYF. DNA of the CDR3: TGTGCCTGGGGCCCCCTAGCGGGAGAAGAGACCCAGTACTTC.

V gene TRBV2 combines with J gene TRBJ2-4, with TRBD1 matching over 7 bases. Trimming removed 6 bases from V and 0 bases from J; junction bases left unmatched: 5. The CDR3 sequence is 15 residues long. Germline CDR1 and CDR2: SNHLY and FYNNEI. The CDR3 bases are TGTGCCAGCAGCGTTAGGGGGCTAGCCAAAAACATTCAGTACTTC. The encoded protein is CASSVRGLAKNIQYF.

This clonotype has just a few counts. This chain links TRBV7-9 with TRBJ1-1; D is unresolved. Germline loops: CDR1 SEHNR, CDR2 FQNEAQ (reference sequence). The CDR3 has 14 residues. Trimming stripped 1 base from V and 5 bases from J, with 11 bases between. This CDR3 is CASSLGMGWTEAFF. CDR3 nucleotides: TGTGCCAGCAGCTTAGGAATGGGGTGGACTGAAGCTTTCTTT. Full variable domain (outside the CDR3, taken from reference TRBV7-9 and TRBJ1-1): DTGVSQNPRHKITKRGQNVTFRCDPISEHNRLYWYRQTLGQGPEFLTYFQNEAQLEKSRLLSDRFSAERPKGSFSTLEIQRTEQGDSAMYLCASSLGMGWTEAFFGQGTRLTVV.